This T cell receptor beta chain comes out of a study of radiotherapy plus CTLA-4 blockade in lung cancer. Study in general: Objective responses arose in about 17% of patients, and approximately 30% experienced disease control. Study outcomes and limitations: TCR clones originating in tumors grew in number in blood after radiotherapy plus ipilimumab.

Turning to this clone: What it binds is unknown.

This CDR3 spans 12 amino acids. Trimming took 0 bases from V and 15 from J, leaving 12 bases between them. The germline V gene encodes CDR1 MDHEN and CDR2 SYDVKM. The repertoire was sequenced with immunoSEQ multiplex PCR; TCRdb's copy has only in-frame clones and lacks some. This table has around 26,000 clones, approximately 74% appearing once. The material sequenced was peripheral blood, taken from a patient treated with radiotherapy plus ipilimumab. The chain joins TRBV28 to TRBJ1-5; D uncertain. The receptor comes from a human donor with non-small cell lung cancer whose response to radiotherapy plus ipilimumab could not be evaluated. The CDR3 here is CASSLWQSRSHF. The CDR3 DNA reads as TGTGCCAGCAGTTTATGGCAGAGCAGGTCGCATTTT.